This is a list of T cell receptor beta chains from one sample in a study of shared clonotypes between healthy human individuals. Sequencing was performed with immunoSEQ multiplex PCR; in TCRdb, only in-frame clones are kept and a portion is missing. The sample has approximately 2,200,000 clones; 93% are singletons. The sample consisted of naive CD8+ T cells from PBMCs. These receptors were taken from a man between 18 and 35 years old in good health. Some clones in this sample may be carry-over from other donors' samples. Both conserved end residues are part of each CDR3. The order of the fields is clone size, J gene, V gene, D gene, CDR3 DNA, CDR3 protein. D genes are given only for firm matches. Some rows mark clone size as missing; the rest say once, few, many or name a class of expanded clone.

clone_size: once; j_call: TRBJ2-3; v_call: TRBV27; d_call: TRBD1; cdr3_nt: TGTGCCAGCAGCCCGACAGGGTGGGGAGCAGATACGCAGTATTTT; cdr3_aa: CASSPTGWGADTQYF
clone_size: -; j_call: TRBJ2-1; v_call: TRBV29-1; d_call: -; cdr3_nt: TGCAGCGTCACGGAGCGGGTTAGCTCCTACAATGAGCAGTTCTTC; cdr3_aa: CSVTERVSSYNEQFF
clone_size: -; j_call: TRBJ2-1; v_call: TRBV11-2; d_call: TRBD2; cdr3_nt: TGTGCCAGCAGCTTACGGCTAGCGGAGCGGCTTTACAATGAGCAGTTCTTC; cdr3_aa: CASSLRLAERLYNEQFF
clone_size: -; j_call: TRBJ1-1; v_call: TRBV7-3; d_call: TRBD1; cdr3_nt: TGTGCCAGCAGCCCTCTCCAGGGGGCAGGCACTGAAGCTTTCTTT; cdr3_aa: CASSPLQGAGTEAFF
clone_size: -; j_call: TRBJ2-7; v_call: TRBV10-2; d_call: -; cdr3_nt: TGCGCCAGCAGTGACAGAAGCTCCTACGAGCAGTACTTC; cdr3_aa: CASSDRSSYEQYF
clone_size: -; j_call: TRBJ1-5; v_call: TRBV27; d_call: -; cdr3_nt: TGTGCCAGCAGTTTTCCCCCCCCGTCGCCCCAGCATTTT; cdr3_aa: CASSFPPPSPQHF
clone_size: -; j_call: TRBJ1-5; v_call: TRBV7-8; d_call: -; cdr3_nt: TGTGCCAGCAGCTTAGTACGGTGGGGGGGCAATCAGCCCCAGCATTTT; cdr3_aa: CASSLVRWGGNQPQHF
clone_size: -; j_call: TRBJ2-3; v_call: TRBV29-1; d_call: TRBD1; cdr3_nt: TGCAGCGTTTGGACAGGGTACACAGATACGCAGTATTTT; cdr3_aa: CSVWTGYTDTQYF
clone_size: -; j_call: TRBJ2-7; v_call: TRBV5-6; d_call: TRBD2; cdr3_nt: TGTGCCAGCAGCACCGGGGCGGGAGAAGCCTACGAGCAGTACTTC; cdr3_aa: CASSTGAGEAYEQYF
clone_size: -; j_call: TRBJ2-1; v_call: TRBV27; d_call: -; cdr3_nt: TGTGCCAGCACCGTGCGGGGTTCCAACAATGAGCAGTTCTTC; cdr3_aa: CASTVRGSNNEQFF
clone_size: once; j_call: TRBJ2-7; v_call: TRBV2; d_call: -; cdr3_nt: TGTGCCAGCAGTGAAGCGACAGAGAGCTCCTACGAGCAGTACTTC; cdr3_aa: CASSEATESSYEQYF
clone_size: -; j_call: TRBJ2-2; v_call: TRBV9; d_call: TRBD2; cdr3_nt: TGTGCCAGCAGCCCACGGACTAGCGGGCAGAACACCGGGGAGCTGTTTTTT; cdr3_aa: CASSPRTSGQNTGELFF
clone_size: once; j_call: TRBJ2-7; v_call: TRBV4-2; d_call: TRBD1; cdr3_nt: TGTGCCAGCAGCCAAGTGGGGCGGACAGGCGCCTACGAGCAGTACTTC; cdr3_aa: CASSQVGRTGAYEQYF
clone_size: -; j_call: TRBJ2-7; v_call: TRBV6-1; d_call: TRBD1; cdr3_nt: TGTGCCAGCAGTACGGACAGGGGGCAGGCCTACGAGCAGTACTTC; cdr3_aa: CASSTDRGQAYEQYF
clone_size: few; j_call: TRBJ1-1; v_call: TRBV7-9; d_call: -; cdr3_nt: TGTGCCAGCAGCTTAATGAACACTGAAGCTTTCTTT; cdr3_aa: CASSLMNTEAFF
clone_size: -; j_call: TRBJ2-7; v_call: TRBV27; d_call: TRBD2; cdr3_nt: TGTGCCAGCAGTTTATTCGGGGGGAGACCCTACGAGCAGTACTTC; cdr3_aa: CASSLFGGRPYEQYF
clone_size: -; j_call: TRBJ1-1; v_call: TRBV5-6; d_call: -; cdr3_nt: TGTGCCAGCAGCTTGGCACGGCAGAACACTGAAGCTTTCTTT; cdr3_aa: CASSLARQNTEAFF
clone_size: few; j_call: TRBJ1-1; v_call: TRBV6-1; d_call: -; cdr3_nt: TGTGCCAGCAGTGGGGTCGCAAGCTTGAACACTGAAGCTTTCTTT; cdr3_aa: CASSGVASLNTEAFF
clone_size: few; j_call: TRBJ1-5; v_call: TRBV28; d_call: -; cdr3_nt: TGTGCCAGCAGTACAAATCAGCCCCAGCATTTT; cdr3_aa: CASSTNQPQHF
clone_size: -; j_call: TRBJ1-4; v_call: TRBV7-9; d_call: -; cdr3_nt: TGTGCCACCAATGGAGCTAATGAAAAACTGTTTTTT; cdr3_aa: CATNGANEKLFF
clone_size: -; j_call: TRBJ2-2; v_call: TRBV14; d_call: TRBD2; cdr3_nt: TGTGCCAGCAGCTTGGGACTAGTAACCCTTTCAGGGGAGCTGTTTTTT; cdr3_aa: CASSLGLVTLSGELFF
clone_size: once; j_call: TRBJ2-7; v_call: TRBV5-1; d_call: -; cdr3_nt: TGCGCCAGCAGCTTGGAGGGGGGCAGATCTTACGAGCAGTACTTC; cdr3_aa: CASSLEGGRSYEQYF
clone_size: -; j_call: TRBJ1-4; v_call: TRBV9; d_call: -; cdr3_nt: TGTGCCAGCAGCGCTACGGCAGCAACTAATGAAAAACTGTTTTTT; cdr3_aa: CASSATAATNEKLFF
clone_size: -; j_call: TRBJ2-7; v_call: TRBV2; d_call: -; cdr3_nt: TGTGCCAGCGGAGGGACTCTCTCCTACGAGCAGTACTTC; cdr3_aa: CASGGTLSYEQYF
clone_size: -; j_call: TRBJ1-1; v_call: TRBV9; d_call: -; cdr3_nt: TGTGCCAGCAGCGTACGGGTGAACACTGAAGCTTTCTTT; cdr3_aa: CASSVRVNTEAFF
clone_size: -; j_call: TRBJ2-5; v_call: TRBV7-9; d_call: TRBD2; cdr3_nt: TGTGCCAGCAGCTGGACTAGCGGGCAAGAAAACTCTCAAGAGACCCAGTACTTC; cdr3_aa: CASSWTSGQENSQETQYF
clone_size: -; j_call: TRBJ2-3; v_call: TRBV27; d_call: TRBD1; cdr3_nt: TGTGCCAGCAGTAGGGGGACAGGGGGGGTTAGAGATACGCAGTATTTT; cdr3_aa: CASSRGTGGVRDTQYF
clone_size: -; j_call: TRBJ1-5; v_call: TRBV27; d_call: -; cdr3_nt: TGTGCCAGCAGCCCACTGGGGAAGGCTCAGCCCCAGCATTTT; cdr3_aa: CASSPLGKAQPQHF
clone_size: -; j_call: TRBJ1-3; v_call: TRBV9; d_call: -; cdr3_nt: TGTGCCAGCAGGGGTGGAACTGGAAACACCATATATTTT; cdr3_aa: CASRGGTGNTIYF
clone_size: -; j_call: TRBJ1-2; v_call: TRBV27; d_call: -; cdr3_nt: TGTGCCAGCAGTCCCCTCCCGACAGGACTGGCCTATGGCTACACCTTC; cdr3_aa: CASSPLPTGLAYGYTF
clone_size: once; j_call: TRBJ2-7; v_call: TRBV7-6; d_call: TRBD1; cdr3_nt: TGTGCCAGCAGCCCTTGGGACAGCGACTCCTACGAGCAGTACTTC; cdr3_aa: CASSPWDSDSYEQYF
clone_size: -; j_call: TRBJ2-1; v_call: TRBV6-5; d_call: -; cdr3_nt: TGTGCCAGCAGTTACCAGGGGTACAATGAGCAGTTCTTC; cdr3_aa: CASSYQGYNEQFF
clone_size: -; j_call: TRBJ2-1; v_call: TRBV5-4; d_call: -; cdr3_nt: TGTGCCAGCACGGGGTACAATGAGCAGTTCTTC; cdr3_aa: CASTGYNEQFF
clone_size: -; j_call: TRBJ2-7; v_call: TRBV29-1; d_call: TRBD1; cdr3_nt: TGCAGCGCCACAGGGGGCGCCGGCTTCTACGAGCAGTACTTC; cdr3_aa: CSATGGAGFYEQYF
clone_size: -; j_call: TRBJ1-2; v_call: TRBV29-1; d_call: TRBD1; cdr3_nt: TGCAGCACTCCCGGGACAGGGAGTATCGGGGATGGCTACACCTTC; cdr3_aa: CSTPGTGSIGDGYTF
clone_size: -; j_call: TRBJ2-2; v_call: TRBV29-1; d_call: -; cdr3_nt: TGCAGCGTTGTCGGGGGTGGGGCCGGGGAGCTGTTTTTT; cdr3_aa: CSVVGGGAGELFF
clone_size: -; j_call: TRBJ1-2; v_call: TRBV4-1; d_call: -; cdr3_nt: TGCGCCAGCAGCCAAGGTCCCAGGGAAGCTCCTATCTATGGCTACACCTTC; cdr3_aa: CASSQGPREAPIYGYTF
clone_size: -; j_call: TRBJ2-1; v_call: TRBV7-9; d_call: -; cdr3_nt: TGTGCCAGCAGCTTACCCGGCAGCCATGAGCAGTTCTTC; cdr3_aa: CASSLPGSHEQFF
clone_size: -; j_call: TRBJ1-1; v_call: TRBV7-9; d_call: -; cdr3_nt: TGTGCCAGCAGCTTAGGGGGCCCGAACACTGAAGCTTTCTTT; cdr3_aa: CASSLGGPNTEAFF
clone_size: -; j_call: TRBJ2-3; v_call: TRBV7-2; d_call: -; cdr3_nt: TGTGCCAGCAGCTTAGACCTTAGAGATACGCAGTATTTT; cdr3_aa: CASSLDLRDTQYF
clone_size: -; j_call: TRBJ2-3; v_call: TRBV13; d_call: TRBD2; cdr3_nt: TGTGCCAGCAGCGAACCGGGACTAGCGGACACAGATACGCAGTATTTT; cdr3_aa: CASSEPGLADTDTQYF
clone_size: -; j_call: TRBJ2-7; v_call: TRBV7-9; d_call: -; cdr3_nt: TGTGCCAGCGGGGTGGCGGTCTTCGGCGAGCAGTACTTC; cdr3_aa: CASGVAVFGEQYF
clone_size: -; j_call: TRBJ2-1; v_call: TRBV11-2; d_call: TRBD2; cdr3_nt: TGTGCCAGTGGCGGGAGCTCCTACAATGAGCAGTTCTTC; cdr3_aa: CASGGSSYNEQFF
clone_size: -; j_call: TRBJ2-7; v_call: TRBV5-5; d_call: -; cdr3_nt: TGTGCCAGCAGCTTGGCCATGGTGGCGGTGACCTACGAGCAGTACTTC; cdr3_aa: CASSLAMVAVTYEQYF
clone_size: -; j_call: TRBJ1-3; v_call: TRBV6-1; d_call: -; cdr3_nt: TGTGCCAGTCAGCTCTCTGGAAACACCATATATTTT; cdr3_aa: CASQLSGNTIYF
clone_size: -; j_call: TRBJ2-7; v_call: TRBV27; d_call: TRBD1; cdr3_nt: TGTGCCAGCAGTTTACGGCAGGGGGATGGCGAGCAGTACTTC; cdr3_aa: CASSLRQGDGEQYF
clone_size: once; j_call: TRBJ1-4; v_call: TRBV28; d_call: TRBD1; cdr3_nt: TGTGCCAGCAGTGTAGGGCCGGGACAGGGGCTACAAAACCCGACTAATGAAAAACTGTTTTTT; cdr3_aa: CASSVGPGQGLQNPTNEKLFF
clone_size: -; j_call: TRBJ2-5; v_call: TRBV4-3; d_call: TRBD2; cdr3_nt: TGCGCCAGCAGCCAAGAGCTAGCGGGAGTTGAGACCCAGTACTTC; cdr3_aa: CASSQELAGVETQYF
clone_size: -; j_call: TRBJ2-1; v_call: TRBV14; d_call: TRBD1; cdr3_nt: TGTGCCAGCAGCCCGACAAACCGGGACAGGGAGGTCAATGAGCAGTTCTTC; cdr3_aa: CASSPTNRDREVNEQFF
clone_size: -; j_call: TRBJ2-1; v_call: TRBV7-9; d_call: TRBD2; cdr3_nt: TGTGCCAGCAGCCCACCCGGACTAGCAGACAATGAGCAGTTCTTC; cdr3_aa: CASSPPGLADNEQFF
clone_size: -; j_call: TRBJ1-5; v_call: TRBV10-3; d_call: -; cdr3_nt: TGTGCCATCAGTGAGGCAGTTAGCAATCAGCCCCAGCATTTT; cdr3_aa: CAISEAVSNQPQHF
clone_size: -; j_call: TRBJ2-1; v_call: TRBV6-1; d_call: -; cdr3_nt: TGTGCCAGCAGGGAGCAGGGATACAATGAGCAGTTCTTC; cdr3_aa: CASREQGYNEQFF
clone_size: -; j_call: TRBJ2-3; v_call: TRBV28; d_call: TRBD2; cdr3_nt: TGTGCCAGCAGTTACTCGGCTAGCGGGAGTTCAAGCACAGATACGCAGTATTTT; cdr3_aa: CASSYSASGSSSTDTQYF
clone_size: few; j_call: TRBJ1-4; v_call: TRBV27; d_call: -; cdr3_nt: TGTGCCAGCAGTTGGGACGGTTTGAATGAAAAACTGTTTTTT; cdr3_aa: CASSWDGLNEKLFF